This T cell receptor (beta chain) emerged from a study of blood T cell repertoires in COVID-19. Across the whole study: Both acute and convalescent COVID-19 samples were obtained from the United States, Italy and Spain. T cells, B-cell-depleted T cells, or PBMCs provided the cDNA or gDNA that served as material.

The table lists this clone with a few counts. Looked up from germline, CDR1 is KGHSH and CDR2 is LQKENI. The CDR3 is 14 amino acids. Trimming at V came to 3 bases and at J to 11 bases, leaving 10 bases not matched to a gene. In the original workflow: From reference gene primer amplification, estimates of nucleated cell counts were derived. The protocol was immunoSEQ multiplex PCR, while the TCRdb copy is restricted to in-frame clones and leaves out a portion. V and J calls plus clone size are reproduced from that table; the DNA served to infer D and trimming. Found here are 100,000 to 150,000 clones, roughly three quarters of them singletons; the top ten hold 1.5% to 2%.

The sample consisted of peripheral blood. This sequence was found in a woman in her seventies with acute or convalescent COVID-19. The J gene is TRBJ1-5, the V gene TRBV18, with 7 nucleotides matching TRBD1. CDR3 DNA sequence: TGTGCCAGCTCACCTCAGGGGTTGCAGGGGGCCCAGCATTTT. It translates to CASSPQGLQGAQHF.